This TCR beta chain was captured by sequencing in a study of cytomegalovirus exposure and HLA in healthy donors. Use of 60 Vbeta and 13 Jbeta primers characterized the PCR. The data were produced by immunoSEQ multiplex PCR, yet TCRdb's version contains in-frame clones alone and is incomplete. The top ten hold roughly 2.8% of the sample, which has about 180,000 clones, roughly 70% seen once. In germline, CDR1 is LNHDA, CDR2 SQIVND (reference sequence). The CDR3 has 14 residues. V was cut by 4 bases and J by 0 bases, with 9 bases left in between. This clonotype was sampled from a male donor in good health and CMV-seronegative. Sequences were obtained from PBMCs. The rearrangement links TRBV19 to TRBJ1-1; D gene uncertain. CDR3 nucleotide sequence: TGTGCCAGTAGTACCCGTTACTTGAACACTGAAGCTTTCTTT. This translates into CASSTRYLNTEAFF.